This TCR beta chain is from a study of blood T cell repertoires in COVID-19. Study-wide context: Collection of acute and convalescent COVID-19 samples took place in the United States, Italy and Spain.

Under the authors' procedure: Nucleated cell number was recorded as an estimate derived from reference gene primer amplification. Sequenced by immunoSEQ multiplex PCR; TCRdb stores in-frame clones only, minus some. V and J calls and clone size come straight from that table; D and trimming were deduced from the DNA. In the table there are more than 100,000 clones, about 90% of which are singletons. This clone appeared a single time. The ends were cut back, 2 bases at V and 1 base at J, with 15 bases in the middle. CDR1 SGHRS and CDR2 YFSETQ come from the germline V gene. The CDR3 has 16 amino acids. The sequenced sample consisted of peripheral blood. J is TRBJ1-1 and V is TRBV5-1; no definite D call. This sequence was found in a woman aged 60 to 75 with COVID-19, enrolled during active disease. Here the CDR3 DNA reads TGCGCCAGCAGCTTTATCATTGGGCAACCGAACACTGAAGCTTTCTTT. This translates into CASSFIIGQPNTEAFF.